This TCR beta chain was captured by sequencing in a study of early T cells in non-severe SARS-CoV-2 infection. General study results and limits: Comparison of clonotypes with VDJdb favored anti-spike CD8 responses while missing private and CD4 specificities.

V shed 3 bases and J shed 1 base, with 3 bases lying between them. Looked up from germline, CDR1 is LNHDA and CDR2 is SQIVND (reference sequence). The CDR3 has 12 residues. This clonotype came up a few times. Its antigen is not identified. The TCR library protocol attached unique molecular identifiers to the individual cDNA molecules. TCRdb ran MiXCR on the 5' RACE reads and lists one entry per CDR3 protein. The table has over 35,000 distinct CDR3 sequences, approximately 11% seen once; the top ten hold around 9.8%. This TCR came from an adult who was a healthcare worker with PCR-confirmed SARS-CoV-2 infection or an uninfected control (not recorded which). The genes are TRBV19 and TRBJ1-2; D unresolved. The source material was whole blood. The CDR3 DNA reads as TGTGCCAGTAGTATCAGTAACTATGGCTACACCTTC. Protein: CASSISNYGYTF.